Listed below are T cell receptor beta chains from one sample, sequenced in a study of blood T cell repertoires in COVID-19. Sequenced by immunoSEQ multiplex PCR; TCRdb stores in-frame clones only, minus some. The data show a few hundred thousand clones, 87% seen once. The sample comprised PBMCs or T cells enriched from blood (not recorded which). These receptors all come from a woman between 25 and 40 years old who had recovered from COVID-19. The CDR3 runs from the conserved cysteine through the conserved F or W. Some rows mark clone size as missing; the rest say once, few, many or name a class of expanded clone.

clone size,V gene,CDR3 protein
-,TRBV6-5,CASTGQGRETQYF
-,TRBV4-2,CASSQVAGTYEQYF
-,TRBV4-3,CASSQELGQGPFGLFF
-,TRBV7-3,CASSLTGNTGELFF
-,TRBV19,CASRRTGSGQPQHF
-,TRBV15,CATSREIGGPGQGSFEKLFF
-,TRBV29-1,CSVIQFMNTEAFF
-,TRBV7-2,CASSLVGQGSYNEQFF
-,TRBV3-1/TRBV3-2,CASSPTRSDEKLFF
-,TRBV3-1/TRBV3-2,CASSHGSGPQHF
few,TRBV5-5,CASSLVARYYGYTF
-,TRBV7-3,CASSPDRNYGYTF
-,TRBV6-2/TRBV6-3,CASRPGLATNQPQHF
-,TRBV5-1,CASSLRTDERTGELFF
-,TRBV7-8,CASSLADRGVGEQYF
-,TRBV6-2/TRBV6-3,CASSYLLDTNSPLHF
-,TRBV27,CASGGQETQYF
-,TRBV9,CASTTGKDYGYTF
-,TRBV5-4,CASSLLGQGYPGELFF
-,TRBV19,CASNSGQGPNQPQHF
-,TRBV4-2,CASSQDWGGNQPQHF
once,TRBV6-2/TRBV6-3,CASSRSETQYF
-,TRBV19,CASSISAGGYYGYTF
-,TRBV5-1,CASSRGATNEKLFF
-,TRBV6-5,CASSYSARRAGYTF
-,TRBV7-9,CASSLGSGGGPRDTQYF
once,TRBV19,CASSIGGAGANVLTF
-,TRBV5-1,CASSPNPGVGTEAFF
-,TRBV9,CASSVAPGGQPQHF
-,TRBV13,CASSRGTDTQYF
-,TRBV7-9,CASSKRTDNEQFF
-,TRBV30,CAWSVLGGLAPNEQFF
-,TRBV12-3/TRBV12-4,CASSLGQYEQYF
-,TRBV6-2/TRBV6-3,CASSYSPGQGAAFF
-,TRBV5-1,CASSGGGAFSTDTQYF
-,TRBV19,CASSPRQGRSNTEAFF
-,TRBV4-3,CASSQEWWGNTGELFF
few,TRBV3-1/TRBV3-2,CASSQRDRALNYGYTF
-,TRBV13,CASSTSTGKNTEAFF
-,TRBV5-1,CASSYRDRGLAFF
-,TRBV5-1,CASSRGTSGGNEQFF
-,TRBV6-5,CASSYAAGGRYEQYF
-,TRBV29-1,CSVDLSQGAGGYTF
-,TRBV6-1,CASSEKGLAGPSSYNEQFF
-,TRBV19,CASSSYSFEDTQYF
-,TRBV4-2,CASSQEGGYGYTF
-,TRBV7-8,CASSLISWNTEAFF
-,TRBV5-1,CASSILQGALVTEAFF
-,TRBV6-5,CASRRTQSSYNEQFF
-,TRBV5-6,CASSYRGHEQFF
-,TRBV6-1,CASSENIRRFNSPLHF
once,TRBV7-2,CASSFSAYQPQHF
-,TRBV3-1/TRBV3-2,CASSQWDYSEEQYF
-,TRBV14,CASSRPGQGLTGELFF
-,TRBV21-1,CASSIRRRSYEQYF
-,TRBV6-1,CASSDGQGVYQPQHF
-,TRBV6-5,CASSYSANTYEQYF
-,TRBV7-8,CASSLVVFSGANVLTF
-,TRBV19,CASSIVRGARRYTF